Presented here are 11 T cell receptor beta chains from one specimen sequenced in a study of blood T cells in healthy people across ages. A second PCR of about 6 to 11 cycles used a sample-barcoded 5' primer and a J-beta primer mix. TCRdb processed the 5' RACE reads anew with MiXCR; each CDR3 protein has one entry. The data show some 900,000 distinct CDR3 sequences, about 44% seen once. The sequencing sample was made of blood. All receptors come from a man aged 30 to 45 in good health.

J is TRBJ2-3 and V is TRBV6-6; 9 bases map to TRBD2. Looked up from germline, CDR1 is MNHNY and CDR2 is SVGAGI (reference sequence). The length of the CDR3 is 15 residues. V dropped 6 bases and J dropped 2; count of bases not matched to a gene: 6. CDR3 sequence reads: CASRIAGESTDTQYF. The CDR3, as DNA: TGTGCCAGCAGAATAGCGGGGGAGTCCACAGATACGCAGTATTTT.

This clonotype was recorded a few times. The chain recombines TRBV6-2 or TRBV6-3 with TRBJ1-1, with D possibly matching TRBD1 (5 bases). Trimming removed 2 bases at V and 1 base at J, with 11 bases between. Germline loops: CDR1 MNHEY, CDR2 SVGEGT. This CDR3 has 15 residues. The DNA of the CDR3 is TGTGCCAGCAGTTACGGGGGGGAGGGGAACACTGAAGCTTTCTTT. It yields the protein CASSYGGEGNTEAFF.

The chain carries TRBV3-1 and TRBJ2-7; D not resolved. CDR1 is LGHDT, CDR2 YNNKEL, per germline (reference sequence). This CDR3 has 14 amino acids. Trimming cost V 1 base and J 0 bases, with 7 bases left between them. Here the CDR3 DNA reads TGTGCCAGCAGCCAAGGGCCAGTCTCCTACGAGCAGTACTTC. Its protein product is CASSQGPVSYEQYF.

The genes are TRBV29-1 and TRBJ2-3; no reliable D call. CDR1 and CDR2 from the germline V gene are SQVTM and ANQGSEA. V was cut by 1 base and J by 2 bases, with 16 bases left in between. This CDR3 has 16 residues. The CDR3 loop reads CSVEGRPPSATDTQYF. The CDR3 region has the DNA TGCAGCGTTGAAGGACGGCCACCGAGCGCCACAGATACGCAGTATTTT.

This clonotype was found many times. The J gene is TRBJ2-3, the V gene TRBV21-1. TRBV21-1 is a listed pseudogene. The CDR3 consists of 12 residues. The CDR3 region has the DNA TGTGCCAGCAGCAAAGGGTCAGATACGCAGTATTTT. Its translation: CASSKGSDTQYF.

The chain is built from TRBV7-2 and TRBJ2-3; no reliable D call. The ends were cut back, 2 bases at V and 5 bases at J, with 11 bases in the middle. The CDR3 contains 14 residues. The germline V gene has CDR1 SGHTA and CDR2 FQGNSA. The DNA for the CDR3 is TGTGCCAGCAGCTTACTACAAGCCGGAGATACGCAGTATTTT. Its translation is CASSLLQAGDTQYF.

The gene calls are TRBV6-1 and TRBJ2-5, with D possibly matching TRBD2 (6 bases). Trimming cost V 1 base and J 2 bases, with 17 bases left between them. Germline V lookup: CDR1 MNHNS, CDR2 SASEGT. The CDR3 spans 17 residues. DNA of the CDR3: TGTGCCAGCAGTGAAGACGGCGGGGCAGCAGTACAAGAGACCCAGTACTTC. Protein product: CASSEDGGAAVQETQYF.

The chain recombines TRBV25-1 with TRBJ2-1, with TRBD2 as a possible D gene (5 bases). The CDR3 is 14 residues long. CDR1 is MGHDK and CDR2 is SYGVNS in the germline V gene. V shed 8 bases and J shed 7 bases, with 18 bases lying between them. The CDR3: CASSWGDGGNEQFF. The CDR3, as DNA: TGTGCCAGCTCGTGGGGTGATGGAGGAAATGAGCAGTTCTTC.

The chain uses TRBV12-2 and TRBJ2-7; the table's TRBD1 call for D was not verified on the DNA. TRBV12-2 is described as a pseudogene. This CDR3 region has 16 residues. The CDR3 loop reads CASRLAVREAPYEQYF. The DNA of the CDR3 is TGTGCAAGTCGCTTAGCGGTCAGGGAGGCGCCCTACGAGCAGTACTTC.

The chain employs TRBV20-1 and TRBJ2-7, with 7 positions matching TRBD1. CDR1 is DFQATT and CDR2 is SNEGSKA in the germline V gene (reference sequence). The trim removed 1 base at V and 7 bases at J, leaving 7 bases unmatched. The CDR3 is 13 residues long. CDR3 amino acids: CSARADRVWEQYF. For the CDR3, the DNA is TGCAGTGCTAGAGCCGACAGGGTTTGGGAGCAGTACTTC.

This rearrangement joins TRBV6-5 to TRBJ1-5, with D possibly TRBD1 on 5 matching bases. Trimming shortened V by 6 bases and J by 4 bases, and 10 bases separated the two germline ends. The germline CDR1 and CDR2 sequences are MNHEY and SVGAGI. This CDR3 region has 13 residues. The CDR3 region has the DNA TGTGCCAGCAGGGGGACGACGAATCAGCCCCAGCATTTT. It yields the protein CASRGTTNQPQHF.